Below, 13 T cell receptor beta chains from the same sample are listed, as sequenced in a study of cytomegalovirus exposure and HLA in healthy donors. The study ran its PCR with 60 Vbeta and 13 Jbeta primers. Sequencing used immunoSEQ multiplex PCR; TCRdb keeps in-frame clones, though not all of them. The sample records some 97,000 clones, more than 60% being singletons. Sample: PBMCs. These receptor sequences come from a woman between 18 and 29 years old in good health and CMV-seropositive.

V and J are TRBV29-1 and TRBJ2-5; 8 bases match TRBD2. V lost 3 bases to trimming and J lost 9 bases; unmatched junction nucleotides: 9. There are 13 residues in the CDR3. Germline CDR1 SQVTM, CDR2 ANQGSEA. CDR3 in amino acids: CSVDFSSGLAQYF. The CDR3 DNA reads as TGCAGCGTTGATTTTTCTAGCGGGTTGGCCCAGTACTTC.

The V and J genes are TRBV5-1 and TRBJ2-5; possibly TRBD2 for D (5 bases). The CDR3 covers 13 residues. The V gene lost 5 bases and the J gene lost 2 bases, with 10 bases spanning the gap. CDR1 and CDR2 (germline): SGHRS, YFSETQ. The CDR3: CASRPAAQETQYF. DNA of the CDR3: TGCGCCAGCAGGCCAGCGGCACAAGAGACCCAGTACTTC. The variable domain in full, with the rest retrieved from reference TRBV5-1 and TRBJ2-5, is KAGVTQTPRYLIKTRGQQVTLSCSPISGHRSVSWYQQTPGQGLQFLFEYFSETQRNKGNFPGRFSGRQFSNSRSEMNVSTLELGDSALYLCASRPAAQETQYFGPGTRLLVL.

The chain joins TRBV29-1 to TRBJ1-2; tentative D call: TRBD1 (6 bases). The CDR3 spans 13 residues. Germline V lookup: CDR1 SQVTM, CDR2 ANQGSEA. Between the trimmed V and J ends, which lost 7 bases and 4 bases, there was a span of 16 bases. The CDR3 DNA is TGCAGCGCGACACAGGGCTTAGGCTATGGCTACACCTTC. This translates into CSATQGLGYGYTF.

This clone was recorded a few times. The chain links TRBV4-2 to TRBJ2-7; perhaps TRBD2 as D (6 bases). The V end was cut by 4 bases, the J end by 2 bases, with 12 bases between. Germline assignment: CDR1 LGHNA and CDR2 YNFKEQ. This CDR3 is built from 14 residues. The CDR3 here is CASSPWGVTYEQYF. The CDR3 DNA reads TGTGCCAGCAGCCCCTGGGGGGTTACCTACGAGCAGTACTTC.

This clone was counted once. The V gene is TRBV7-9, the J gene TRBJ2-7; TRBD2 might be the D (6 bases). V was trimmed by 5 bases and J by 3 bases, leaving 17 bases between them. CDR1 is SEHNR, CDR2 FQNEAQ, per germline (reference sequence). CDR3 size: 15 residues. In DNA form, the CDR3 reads TGTGCCAGCAGCCCCAATCCGGCCGGGGGCTACGAGCAGTACTTC. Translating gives CASSPNPAGGYEQYF.

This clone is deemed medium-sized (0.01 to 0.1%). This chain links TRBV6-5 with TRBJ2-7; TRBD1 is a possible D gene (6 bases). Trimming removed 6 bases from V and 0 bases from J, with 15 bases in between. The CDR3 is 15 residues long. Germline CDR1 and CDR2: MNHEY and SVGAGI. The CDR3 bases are TGTGCCAGCAGCCGGCGACAGGTCAGCTCCTACGAGCAGTACTTC. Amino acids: CASSRRQVSSYEQYF.

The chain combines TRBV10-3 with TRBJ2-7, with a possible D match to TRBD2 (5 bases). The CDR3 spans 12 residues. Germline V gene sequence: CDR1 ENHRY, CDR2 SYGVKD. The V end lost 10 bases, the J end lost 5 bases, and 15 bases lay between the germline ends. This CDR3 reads CASNEGTDEQYF. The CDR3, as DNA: TGTGCCAGCAACGAGGGAACCGACGAGCAGTACTTC.

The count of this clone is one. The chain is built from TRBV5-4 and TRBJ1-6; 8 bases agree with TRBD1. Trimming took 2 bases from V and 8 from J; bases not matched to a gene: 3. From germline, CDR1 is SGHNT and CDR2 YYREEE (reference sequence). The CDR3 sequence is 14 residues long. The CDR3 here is CASSFGQGDSPLHF. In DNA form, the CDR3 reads TGTGCCAGCAGCTTCGGACAGGGTGATTCACCCCTCCACTTT.

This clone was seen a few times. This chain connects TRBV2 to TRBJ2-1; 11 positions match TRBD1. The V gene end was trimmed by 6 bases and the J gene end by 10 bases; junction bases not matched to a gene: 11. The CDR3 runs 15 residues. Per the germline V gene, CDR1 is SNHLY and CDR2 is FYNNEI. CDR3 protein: CASREGQGDLEEQFF. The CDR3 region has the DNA TGTGCCAGCAGGGAGGGACAGGGGGATCTCGAGGAGCAGTTCTTC.

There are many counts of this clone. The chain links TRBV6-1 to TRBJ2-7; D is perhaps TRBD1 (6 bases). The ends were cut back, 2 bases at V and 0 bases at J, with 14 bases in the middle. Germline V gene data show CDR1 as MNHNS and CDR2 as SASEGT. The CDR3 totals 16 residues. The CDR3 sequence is CASSEFGEGGSYEQYF. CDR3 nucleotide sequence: TGTGCCAGCAGTGAATTTGGGGAAGGGGGCTCCTACGAGCAGTACTTC.

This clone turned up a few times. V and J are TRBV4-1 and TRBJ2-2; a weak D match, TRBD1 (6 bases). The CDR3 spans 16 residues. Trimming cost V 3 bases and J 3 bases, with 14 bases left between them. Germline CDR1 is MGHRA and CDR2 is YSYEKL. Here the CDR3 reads CASSQGPRGDTGELFF. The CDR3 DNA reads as TGCGCCAGCAGCCAGGGACCCAGGGGCGACACCGGGGAGCTGTTTTTT.

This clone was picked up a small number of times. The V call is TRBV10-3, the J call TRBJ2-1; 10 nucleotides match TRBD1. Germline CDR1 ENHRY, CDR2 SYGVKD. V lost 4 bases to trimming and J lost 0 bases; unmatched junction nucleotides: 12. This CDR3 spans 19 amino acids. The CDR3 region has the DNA TGTGCCATCAGTGGACAGGGGGCTTTAGCGGGCAGCTCCTACAATGAGCAGTTCTTC. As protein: CAISGQGALAGSSYNEQFF.

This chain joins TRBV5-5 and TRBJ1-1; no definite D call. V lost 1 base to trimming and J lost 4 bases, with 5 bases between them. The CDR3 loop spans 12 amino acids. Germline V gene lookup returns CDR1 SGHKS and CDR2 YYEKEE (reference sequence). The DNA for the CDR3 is TGTGCCAGCAGCTTGACAAGCACTGAAGCTTTCTTT. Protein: CASSLTSTEAFF. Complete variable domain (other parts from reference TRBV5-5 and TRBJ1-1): DAGVTQSPTHLIKTRGQQVTLRCSPISGHKSVSWYQQVLGQGPQFIFQYYEKEERGRGNFPDRFSARQFPNYSSELNVNALLLGDSALYLCASSLTSTEAFFGQGTRLTVV.